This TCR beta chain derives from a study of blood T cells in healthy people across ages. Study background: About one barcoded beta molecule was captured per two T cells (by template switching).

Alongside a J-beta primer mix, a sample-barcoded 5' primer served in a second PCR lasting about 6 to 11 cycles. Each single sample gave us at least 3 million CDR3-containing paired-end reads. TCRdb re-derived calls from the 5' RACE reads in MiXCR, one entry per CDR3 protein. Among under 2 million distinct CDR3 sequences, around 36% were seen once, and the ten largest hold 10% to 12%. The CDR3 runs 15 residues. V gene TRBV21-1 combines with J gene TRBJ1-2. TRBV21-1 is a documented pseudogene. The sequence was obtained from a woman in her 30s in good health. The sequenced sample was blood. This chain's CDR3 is CASSKVFRENYGYTF. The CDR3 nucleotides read TGTGCCAGCAGCAAAGTTTTTAGGGAAAACTATGGCTACACCTTC.